This T cell receptor beta chain originates from a study of vaccination effects on CD4 cells after COVID-19. The data were produced by immunoSEQ multiplex PCR, yet TCRdb's version contains in-frame clones alone and is incomplete. The table shows 66,000 or so clones, with over 75% occurring only once. Culture lasted about nine days before CD4+ T cell isolation. All study participants received two doses of BNT162b2 or mRNA-1273 vaccine. This clone was detected only a few times. The antigen is unknown. The source material was CD4+ T cells from PBMCs cultured without peptide, sampled after COVID-19 vaccination. This clonotype was obtained from a human donor who received a COVID-19 vaccine.

In nucleotides, the CDR3 is TGTGCCAGCAGTGACCCCGGGACAGTCTCCTACGAGCAGTACGTC. It encodes CASSDPGTVSYEQYV. The chain joins TRBV6-1 to TRBJ2-7; 7 nucleotides agree with TRBD1. Germline CDR1 and CDR2: MNHNS and SASEGT. CDR3 length: 15 amino acids. After removal of 3 bases from V and 0 bases from J, the junction contained 5 bases not matched to a gene.